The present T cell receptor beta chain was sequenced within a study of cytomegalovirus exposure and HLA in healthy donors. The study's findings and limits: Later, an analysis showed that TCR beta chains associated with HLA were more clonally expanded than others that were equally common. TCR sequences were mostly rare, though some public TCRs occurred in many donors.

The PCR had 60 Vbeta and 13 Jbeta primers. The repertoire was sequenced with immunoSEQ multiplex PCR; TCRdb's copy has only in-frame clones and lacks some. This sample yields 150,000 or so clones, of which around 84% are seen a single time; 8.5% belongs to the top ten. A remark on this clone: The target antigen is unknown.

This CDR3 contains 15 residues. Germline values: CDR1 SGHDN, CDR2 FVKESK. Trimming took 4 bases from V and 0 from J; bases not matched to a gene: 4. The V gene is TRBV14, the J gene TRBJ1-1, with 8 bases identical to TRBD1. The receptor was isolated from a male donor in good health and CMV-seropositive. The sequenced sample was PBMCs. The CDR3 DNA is TGTGCCAGCAGCCTCCGGACAGGGATGAACACTGAAGCTTTCTTT. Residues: CASSLRTGMNTEAFF.